Each of the 13 T cell receptor beta chains below was sequenced from the same sample in a study of cytomegalovirus exposure and HLA in healthy donors. PCR was performed using 60 Vbeta and 13 Jbeta primers. Clones were read by immunoSEQ multiplex PCR, and TCRdb kept only the in-frame ones, dropping some. The sample includes approximately 220,000 clones, over 80% of them seen just once. Sequenced sample: PBMCs. The receptors derive from a boy under 10 years old in good health and CMV-seronegative.

The V and J genes are TRBV28 and TRBJ1-5, with D tentatively TRBD1 (6 bases). Looked up from germline, CDR1 is MDHEN and CDR2 is SYDVKM. This CDR3 has 16 amino acids. The V gene lost 0 bases and the J gene lost 4 bases, with 13 bases spanning the gap. The CDR3 here is CASSLWGARGNQPQHF. The CDR3 bases are TGTGCCAGCAGTTTATGGGGGGCGAGGGGAAATCAGCCCCAGCATTTT.

The rearrangement joins TRBV6-5 to TRBJ1-1, with TRBD1 as a possible D gene (6 bases). The CDR3 is 14 amino acids. CDR1 is MNHEY and CDR2 is SVGAGI in the germline V gene. With 6 bases removed from V and 0 bases from J, the gap between germline ends came to 11 bases. The CDR3 nucleotides are TGTGCCAGCAGCTCAGGGACAATGAACACTGAAGCTTTCTTT. Protein product: CASSSGTMNTEAFF.

Regarding this clone: A read error may produce the germline difference seen at one junction end. The rearrangement joins TRBV10-3 to TRBJ2-5; TRBD2 is a possible D gene (5 bases). Germline assignment: CDR1 ENHRY and CDR2 SYGVKD. The CDR3 loop spans 13 amino acids. Here the CDR3 DNA reads TGTACCATCAGTGGGAGCAGTCAAGAGACCCAGTACTTC. Translation gives CTISGSSQETQYF.

The J gene is TRBJ2-6, the V gene TRBV27; D gene unclear. V lost 5 bases and J lost 0, with 5 bases in between. CDR1 is MNHEY and CDR2 is SMNVEV in the germline V gene (reference sequence). The CDR3 loop spans 14 amino acids. CDR3 sequence (DNA): TGTGCCAGCAGTCTTTTCTCTGGGGCCAACGTCCTGACTTTC. As protein: CASSLFSGANVLTF. Together with reference TRBV27 and TRBJ2-6, the CDR3 gives the full variable domain: EAQVTQNPRYLITVTGKKLTVTCSQNMNHEYMSWYRQDPGLGLRQIYYSMNVEVTDKGDVPEGYKVSRKEKRNFPLILESPSPNQTSLYFCASSLFSGANVLTFGAGSRLTVL.

J is TRBJ1-1 and V is TRBV2, with a possible D match to TRBD1 (5 bases). In germline, CDR1 is SNHLY, CDR2 FYNNEI. This CDR3 contains 15 residues. Trimming pared 4 bases from V and 5 bases from J, leaving 17 bases between. The DNA of the CDR3 is TGTGCCAGCAGTGCAACCGGTGGCGGGGGAACTGAAGCTTTCTTT. Residues: CASSATGGGGTEAFF.

The CDR3 sequence: CASSPTQVGYTF. The CDR3, as DNA: TGTGCCAGCAGTCCTACTCAGGTCGGCTACACCTTC. This chain joins TRBV5-5 and TRBJ1-2, with unresolved D. The germline V and J ends were trimmed by 5 bases and 8 bases, with 13 bases remaining between them. The CDR3 has 12 amino acids. CDR1 and CDR2 (germline): SGHKS, YYEKEE (reference sequence). Together with reference TRBV5-5 and TRBJ1-2, the CDR3 gives the full variable domain: DAGVTQSPTHLIKTRGQQVTLRCSPISGHKSVSWYQQVLGQGPQFIFQYYEKEERGRGNFPDRFSARQFPNYSSELNVNALLLGDSALYLCASSPTQVGYTFGSGTRLTVV.

The rearrangement uses TRBV5-5 and TRBJ1-2; 12 nucleotides match TRBD1. Germline V gene lookup returns CDR1 SGHKS and CDR2 YYEKEE (reference sequence). The CDR3 is made up of 17 amino acids. V was clipped by 4 bases and J by 6 bases; unmatched bases: 13. This chain's CDR3 is CASSHEPAGTGGDGYTF. For the CDR3, the DNA is TGTGCCAGCAGCCATGAACCCGCCGGGACAGGGGGCGATGGCTACACCTTC.

The gene calls are TRBV6-5 and TRBJ2-1; 7 positions match TRBD1. The V and J ends lost 0 bases and 7 bases, in that order; junction bases with no gene match: 3. This CDR3 has 14 amino acids. CDR1 and CDR2 (germline): MNHEY, SVGAGI. This CDR3 reads CASSYSGTVNEQFF. The DNA for the CDR3 is TGTGCCAGCAGTTACTCAGGGACAGTTAATGAGCAGTTCTTC.

The chain has TRBV6-5 and TRBJ2-5; D uncertain. Gene TRBJ2-7 matches the end of the DNA better, so the J call may be wrong. Germline V gives CDR1 MNHEY, CDR2 SVGAGI. This CDR3 contains 11 residues. The CDR3 spells CASSDIYEQYF. For the CDR3, the DNA is TGTGCCAGCAGTGATATTTACGAGCAGTACTTC.

The gene calls are TRBV20-1 and TRBJ1-2, with D possibly being TRBD1 (6 bases). This CDR3 has 11 residues. Germline V gene lookup returns CDR1 DFQATT and CDR2 SNEGSKA (reference sequence). Between the trimmed V and J ends, which lost 4 bases and 7 bases, there was a span of 10 bases. Here the CDR3 DNA reads TGCAGTGCTATAGGGACATTTGGCTACACCTTC. The encoded protein is CSAIGTFGYTF.

This clone appeared once. A junction boundary mismatches the germline segment, possibly from a read error. The chain links TRBV7-7 to TRBJ2-3, with 7 bases fitting TRBD1. Germline assignment: CDR1 SSHAT and CDR2 FNYEAQ (reference sequence). This CDR3 region has 19 residues. The DNA for the CDR3 is TGTGCTAGCAGCTTAGAGGAATGGCGACAGGGTGGAGGCACAGATACGCAGTATTTT. Its protein is CASSLEEWRQGGGTDTQYF.

The chain employs TRBV15 and TRBJ1-5; D is unresolved. The CDR3 sequence is 14 residues long. V was cut by 0 bases and J by 9 bases, with 12 bases left in between. The germline gives CDR1 LNHNV, CDR2 YYDKDF (reference sequence). The CDR3 sequence: CATSRDSGSGPQHF. In DNA, the CDR3 is TGTGCCACCAGCAGAGATTCCGGGTCCGGGCCCCAGCATTTT.

This rearrangement joins TRBV6-5 to TRBJ2-2; TRBD2 agrees at 10 bases. Germline loops: CDR1 MNHEY, CDR2 SVGAGI. The J segment lost 5 bases and the V segment lost 6 bases, leaving 6 bases of the junction unmatched. The CDR3 is made up of 15 amino acids. Written as DNA, the CDR3 is TGTGCCAGCAGGCTCCTAGCGGGAGATACCGGGGAGCTGTTTTTT. Its translation is CASRLLAGDTGELFF.